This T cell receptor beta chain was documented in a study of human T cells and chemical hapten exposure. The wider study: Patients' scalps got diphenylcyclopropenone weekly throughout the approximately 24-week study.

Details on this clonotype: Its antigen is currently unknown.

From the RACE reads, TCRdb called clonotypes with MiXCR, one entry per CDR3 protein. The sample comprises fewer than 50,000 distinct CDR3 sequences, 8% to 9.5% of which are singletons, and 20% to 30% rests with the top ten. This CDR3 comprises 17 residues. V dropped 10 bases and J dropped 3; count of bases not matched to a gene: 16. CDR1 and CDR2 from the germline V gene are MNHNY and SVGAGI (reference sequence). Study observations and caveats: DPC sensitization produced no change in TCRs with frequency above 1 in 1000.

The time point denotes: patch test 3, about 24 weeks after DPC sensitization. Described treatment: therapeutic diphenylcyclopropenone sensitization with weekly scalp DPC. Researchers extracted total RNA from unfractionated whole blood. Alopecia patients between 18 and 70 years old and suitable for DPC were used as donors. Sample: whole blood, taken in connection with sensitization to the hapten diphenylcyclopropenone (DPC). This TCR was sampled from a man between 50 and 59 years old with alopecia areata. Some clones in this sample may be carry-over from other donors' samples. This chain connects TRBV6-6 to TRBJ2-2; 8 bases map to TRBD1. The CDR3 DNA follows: TGTGCCACAGGGGTCGCTTTGGGACAGGTGCACACCGGGGAGCTGTTTTTT. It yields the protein CATGVALGQVHTGELFF.